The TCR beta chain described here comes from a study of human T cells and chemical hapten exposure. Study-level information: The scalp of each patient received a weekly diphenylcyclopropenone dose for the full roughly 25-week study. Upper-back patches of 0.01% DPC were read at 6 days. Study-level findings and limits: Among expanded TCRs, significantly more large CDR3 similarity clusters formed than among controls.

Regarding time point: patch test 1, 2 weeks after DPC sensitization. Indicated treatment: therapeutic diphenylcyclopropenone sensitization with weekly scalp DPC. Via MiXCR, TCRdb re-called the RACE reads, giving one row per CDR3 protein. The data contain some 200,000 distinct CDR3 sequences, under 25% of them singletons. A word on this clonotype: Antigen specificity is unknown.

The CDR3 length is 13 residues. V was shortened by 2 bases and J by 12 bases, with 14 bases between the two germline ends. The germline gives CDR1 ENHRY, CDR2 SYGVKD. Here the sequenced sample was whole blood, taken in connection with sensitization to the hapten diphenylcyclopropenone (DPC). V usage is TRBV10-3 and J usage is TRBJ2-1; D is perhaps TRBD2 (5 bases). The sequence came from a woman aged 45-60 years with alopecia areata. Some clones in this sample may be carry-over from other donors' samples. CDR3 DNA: TGTGCCATCAGTGAGGGAAACGGCCGGGGGCAGTTCTTC. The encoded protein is CAISEGNGRGQFF.